This T cell receptor beta chain stems from a study of blood T cell repertoires in COVID-19. The germline V and J ends were trimmed by 2 bases and 5 bases, with 18 bases remaining between them. Per the germline V gene, CDR1 is KGHSH and CDR2 is LQKENI. This CDR3 is built from 16 residues. This table comes from immunoSEQ multiplex PCR, and its TCRdb copy is limited to in-frame clones, with some not included. The sample records hundreds of thousands of clones, roughly 88% being singletons. This chain uses TRBV18 with TRBJ1-1; tentatively, D is TRBD1 (5 bases). This TCR derives from a woman in her thirties with active or convalescent COVID-19. Sequencing used peripheral blood. Here the CDR3 DNA reads TGTGCCAGCTCACCAGGCGGGGGACTTTACAGTACTGAAGCTTTCTTT. Its translation: CASSPGGGLYSTEAFF.